This T cell receptor beta chain is drawn from a study of monozygotic twins with inflammatory bowel disease. Study findings and constraints: Distinction of different T cell subtypes was not possible. Perhaps reflecting limited power, concordant and discordant twins did not differ in repertoire similarity.

Eight cDNA synthesis reactions were run for every sample. The template switching step added UMIs that contained a 6-nucleotide sample barcode. TCRdb reanalyzed the 5' RACE reads and collapses them to one entry per CDR3 protein, without DNA. Its listing shows approximately 200,000 distinct CDR3 sequences. Notes on this clonotype: What it binds is not known.

The clonotype was recovered from a human donor with ulcerative colitis or Crohn's disease, or a healthy co-twin of an affected twin (not recorded which). Sequences were obtained from blood.

The CDR3 protein is CSAAGQGNNSPLHF. The genes are TRBV20-1 and TRBJ1-6; the TCRdb call, TRBD1, lacks DNA for checking. Germline loops: CDR1 DFQATT, CDR2 SNEGSKA (reference sequence). The CDR3 is 14 residues long.